Sequencing of this T cell receptor (beta chain) was carried out in a study of T cells in Graves' hyperthyroidism and ophthalmopathy. In this sample, this clonotype turned up many times. The CDR3 runs 15 residues. Deletions cut 6 bases from V and 3 bases from J, with 17 bases between. CDR1 is MNHEY, CDR2 SVGEGT, per germline. RNA transcripts provided the source from which TCR beta CDR3 regions were amplified. First-round RT-PCR of the TCR CDR3 relied on the HTBI primer set. TCRdb fed the multiplex PCR reads into MiXCR, producing one record per CDR3 protein. Of approximately 530,000 distinct CDR3 sequences listed, over 15% are singletons. Graves' hyperthyroidism was deemed stable absent ophthalmopathy progression within 18 months. Patients aged 18 to 65 had newly diagnosed hyperthyroidism of under 2 months' duration.

The TCR comes from a woman aged 18-29 years with Graves' hyperthyroidism. The material sequenced was blood. The chain employs TRBV6-2 or TRBV6-3 and TRBJ1-2, with D possibly TRBD1 on 6 matching bases. This chain's CDR3 is CASRYPRGQYYGYTF. The CDR3 DNA follows: TGTGCCAGCAGATATCCGCGGGGGCAGTACTATGGCTACACCTTC.